This TCR beta chain was identified during a study of T cells in Graves' hyperthyroidism and ophthalmopathy. TCR beta CDR3 regions were amplified from RNA. An initial round of RT-PCR targeting the TCR CDR3 relied on the HTBI primer set. TCRdb reanalysed the multiplex PCR reads using MiXCR and keeps one entry per CDR3 protein. This sample carries approximately 260,000 distinct CDR3 sequences, nearly 15% of them seen once, and the ten largest clones take more than 30%. Uncontrolled infections, other autoimmune diseases, pregnancy or lactation led to exclusion of patients. Diagnoses used clinical symptoms, serum thyroxine and TRAb, thyroid ultrasound and orbital computed tomography. It was at first hyperthyroidism diagnosis, before any ophthalmopathy symptoms, that the blood sample was taken. This sample holds PBMCs from 8 to 10 ml fresh peripheral blood. At least ten counts were recorded for this clonotype.

V dropped 6 bases and J dropped 6; count of bases not matched to a gene: 10. Germline V CDR1 and CDR2: SGHRS, YFSETQ. The CDR3 loop spans 14 amino acids. V is TRBV5-1 and J is TRBJ1-2, with 8 bases fitting TRBD1. Input material: blood. This clonotype originated in a woman aged 45-65 years with Graves' hyperthyroidism that later progressed to Graves' ophthalmopathy. The CDR3 bases are TGCGCCAGCACCCAGGGTGGGACAGGCGATGGCTACACCTTC. It yields the protein CASTQGGTGDGYTF. The complete variable domain, with remaining parts taken from reference TRBV5-1 and TRBJ1-2, reads KAGVTQTPRYLIKTRGQQVTLSCSPISGHRSVSWYQQTPGQGLQFLFEYFSETQRNKGNFPGRFSGRQFSNSRSEMNVSTLELGDSALYLCASTQGGTGDGYTFGSGTRLTVV.